One and the same sample provided the 14 T cell receptor beta chains below, sequenced in a study of beta chain features in type 1 diabetes listed by TCRdb under 2018. Libraries were made using the immunoSEQ multiplex PCR assay. The entire amount of isolated RNA was reverse transcribed using the High Capacity cDNA Reverse Transcription Kit, so the sequenced TCRB transcripts were expressed ones. This immuneACCESS table, as held by TCRdb, lists in-frame sequences with V and J called but not all clones. Of the missing ones, under half trace to an unresolved V gene in checked studies; the others have no known cause. For this sample there are roughly 130,000 clones; about 10% appear just once. The ten most abundant clones make up 0.6% to 0.8% of the sample. Material for sequencing was central memory CD4+ T cells from blood. Receptors were obtained from a man aged 18 to 35 in good health.

The genes are TRBV7-8 and TRBJ2-2; TRBD2 agrees at 9 bases. The junction had 6 bases not matched to a gene; V was cut back by 4 bases and J by 6 bases. The CDR3 consists of 15 residues. Germline CDR1 and CDR2: SGHVS and FQNEAQ. As DNA, the CDR3 is TGTGCCAGCAGCTCGACTAGCGGAGGGGCCGGGGAGCTGTTTTTT. Amino acid sequence: CASSSTSGGAGELFF.

The rearrangement links TRBV5-6 to TRBJ2-3, with D perhaps matching TRBD2 (5 bases). This CDR3 is 13 amino acids long. Trimming stripped 1 base from V and 4 bases from J, with 7 bases between. CDR1 and CDR2 (germline): SGHDT, YYEEEE. CDR3 loop: CASSLTSSDTQYF. CDR3 DNA sequence: TGTGCCAGCAGCTTGACTAGTTCAGATACGCAGTATTTT.

This clone was recorded a few times. The chain links TRBV6-5 to TRBJ1-1; perhaps TRBD1 as D (5 bases). The CDR3 sequence is 15 residues long. The germline V gene encodes CDR1 MNHEY and CDR2 SVGAGI. The V and J ends lost 0 bases and 3 bases respectively, with 11 bases between them. CDR3 coding DNA: TGTGCCAGCAGTTACTCTTCGACAGTCTACACTGAAGCTTTCTTT. It encodes CASSYSSTVYTEAFF.

The V call is TRBV7-3, the J call TRBJ2-3, with TRBD2 matching 9 bases. CDR3 size: 16 residues. The J segment lost 2 bases and the V segment lost 2 bases, leaving 5 bases of the junction unmatched. Germline V CDR1 and CDR2: SGHTA, FQGTGA. CDR3 loop: CASSLGGRVPTDTQYF. Written as DNA, the CDR3 is TGTGCCAGCAGCTTAGGCGGGAGGGTTCCCACAGATACGCAGTATTTT.

The gene calls are TRBV7-2 and TRBJ1-5; no clear D gene. The length of the CDR3 is 17 residues. The V and J ends lost 2 bases and 1 base respectively, with 15 bases between them. Germline V gene lookup returns CDR1 SGHTA and CDR2 FQGNSA. CDR3 protein: CASSLWEVSVSNQPQHF. For the CDR3, the DNA is TGTGCCAGCAGCTTATGGGAGGTGAGCGTAAGCAATCAGCCCCAGCATTTT.

The CDR3 region is CASRGGQTNQPQHF. As DNA, the CDR3 is TGTGCCAGCAGGGGGGGACAGACCAATCAGCCCCAGCATTTT. The rearrangement uses TRBV27 and TRBJ1-5; 7 nucleotides match TRBD1. Germline values: CDR1 MNHEY, CDR2 SMNVEV (reference sequence). There are 14 residues in the CDR3. The V segment lost 6 bases and the J segment 3 bases; nucleotides outside the gene matches: 5.

This clone was observed a handful of times. The chain uses TRBV6-6 and TRBJ1-5; TRBD1 matches 8 bases. V lost 4 bases to trimming and J lost 7 bases; unmatched junction nucleotides: 6. The germline CDR1 and CDR2 sequences are MNHNY and SVGAGI (reference sequence). This CDR3 region has 14 residues. The CDR3 loop is CASSSTGDRQPQHF. CDR3 nucleotide sequence: TGTGCCAGCAGTTCGACAGGGGATAGGCAGCCCCAGCATTTT.

This clone was picked up a small number of times. The genes are TRBV11-3 and TRBJ2-5, with 10 bases that match TRBD1. The J call is doubtful: the DNA matches TRBJ2-7 better. The germline CDR1 and CDR2 sequences are SGHNT and YENEEA. The CDR3 totals 15 residues. CDR3 DNA sequence: TGTGCCAGCAGCAACCGGGACAGGGGATTCTACGAGCAGTACTTC. Protein: CASSNRDRGFYEQYF.

CDR3 sequence: CASSQDITNTGELFF. CDR3 coding DNA: TGCGCCAGCAGCCAAGATATTACTAACACCGGGGAGCTGTTTTTT. The J gene is TRBJ2-2, the V gene TRBV4-1, with no clear D. The CDR3 spans 15 residues. The V and J ends lost 0 bases and 2 bases respectively, with 7 bases between them. CDR1 and CDR2 (germline): MGHRA, YSYEKL.

This clone was seen more than once but under ten times. The chain combines TRBV5-1 with TRBJ2-5, with 7 bases that match TRBD1. The V segment lost 5 bases and the J segment 3 bases; nucleotides outside the gene matches: 4. From germline, CDR1 is SGHRS and CDR2 YFSETQ. The CDR3 has 13 amino acids. The CDR3 protein is CASSIDREETQYF. The CDR3 DNA sequence: TGCGCCAGCAGTATTGACAGGGAAGAGACCCAGTACTTC.

This clone was counted a few times. The V gene is TRBV19, the J gene TRBJ1-1; D is undetermined. This CDR3 contains 14 residues. Trimming cost V 10 bases and J 4 bases, with 19 bases left between them. CDR1 is LNHDA and CDR2 is SQIVND in the germline V gene (reference sequence). The CDR3 region has the DNA TGTGCCACCAAAGAGGCGGGCTGGGGCACTGAAGCTTTCTTT. Translation: CATKEAGWGTEAFF.

There are many counts of this clone. This chain connects TRBV7-7 to TRBJ1-4, with 9 positions matching TRBD1. The CDR3 totals 13 residues. Germline V gives CDR1 SSHAT, CDR2 FNYEAQ (reference sequence). V trimming: 10 bases; J trimming: 8 bases; junction bases outside the gene matches: 8. CDR3 coding DNA: TGTGCCATATGGGACAGGGCCAACGAAAAACTGTTTTTT. This sequence encodes CAIWDRANEKLFF.

The chain links TRBV6-5 to TRBJ1-4; possibly TRBD1 for D (6 bases). In germline, CDR1 is MNHEY, CDR2 SVGAGI. The CDR3 totals 15 residues. V lost 6 bases and J 5 bases, leaving 16 bases between the germline ends. As DNA, the CDR3 is TGTGCCAGCAGCCCTGATTATGGACAGAATGAAAAACTGTTTTTT. Amino acid sequence: CASSPDYGQNEKLFF.

The rearrangement joins TRBV5-1 to TRBJ1-2, with D perhaps TRBD1 (6 bases). The V end was cut by 0 bases, the J end by 3 bases, with 12 bases between. CDR1 is SGHRS and CDR2 is YFSETQ in the germline V gene. This CDR3 has 15 residues. The CDR3 nucleotides are TGCGCCAGCAGCTTGGCGACAGGCTTCGACTATGGCTACACCTTC. As protein: CASSLATGFDYGYTF.